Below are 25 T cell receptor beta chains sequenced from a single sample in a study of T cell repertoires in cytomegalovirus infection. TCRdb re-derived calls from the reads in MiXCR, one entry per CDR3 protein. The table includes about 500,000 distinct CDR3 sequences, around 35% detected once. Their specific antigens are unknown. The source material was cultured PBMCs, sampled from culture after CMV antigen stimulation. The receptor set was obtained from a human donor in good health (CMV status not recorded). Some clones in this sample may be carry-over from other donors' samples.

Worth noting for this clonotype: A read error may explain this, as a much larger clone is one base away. In DNA form, the CDR3 reads TGTGCCGGCGCAGGGGACAGCTCCTACGAGCAGTACTTC. Amino acid sequence: CAGAGDSSYEQYF. The genes are TRBV7-2 and TRBJ2-7, with TRBD1 matching 7 bases. Germline V CDR1 and CDR2: SGHTA, FQGNSA. The ends lost 11 bases at V and 0 bases at J; junction bases unmatched: 7. The CDR3 sequence is 13 residues long.

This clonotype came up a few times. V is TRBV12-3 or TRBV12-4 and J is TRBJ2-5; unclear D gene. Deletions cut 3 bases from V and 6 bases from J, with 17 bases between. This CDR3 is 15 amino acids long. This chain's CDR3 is CASSLPGPSAKTQYF. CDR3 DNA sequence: TGTGCCAGCAGTTTGCCCGGCCCCTCTGCGAAGACCCAGTACTTC.

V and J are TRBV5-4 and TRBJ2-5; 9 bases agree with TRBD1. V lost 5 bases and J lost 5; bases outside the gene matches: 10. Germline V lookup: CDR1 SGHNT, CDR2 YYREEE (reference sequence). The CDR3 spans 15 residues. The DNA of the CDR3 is TGTGCCAGCAGTTCGCGACAGGGGGTCGGGGAGACCCAGTACTTC. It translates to CASSSRQGVGETQYF.

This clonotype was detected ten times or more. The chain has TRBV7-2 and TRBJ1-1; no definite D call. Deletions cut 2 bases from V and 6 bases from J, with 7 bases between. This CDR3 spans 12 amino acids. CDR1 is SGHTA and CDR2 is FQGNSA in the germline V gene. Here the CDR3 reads CASSLLTAEAFF. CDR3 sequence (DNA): TGTGCCAGCAGCTTACTGACCGCTGAAGCTTTCTTT.

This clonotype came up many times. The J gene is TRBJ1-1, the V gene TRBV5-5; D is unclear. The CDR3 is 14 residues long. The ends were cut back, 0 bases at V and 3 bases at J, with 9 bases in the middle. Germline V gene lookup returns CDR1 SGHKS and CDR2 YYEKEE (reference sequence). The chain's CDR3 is CASSLVVGDTEAFF. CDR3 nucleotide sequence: TGTGCCAGCAGCTTGGTCGTGGGAGACACTGAAGCTTTCTTT.

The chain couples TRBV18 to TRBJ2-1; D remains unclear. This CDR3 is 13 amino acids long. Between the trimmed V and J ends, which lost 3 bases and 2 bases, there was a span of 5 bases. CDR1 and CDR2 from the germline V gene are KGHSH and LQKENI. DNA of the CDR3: TGTGCCAGCTCACCGGACCCCTACAATGAGCAGTTCTTC. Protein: CASSPDPYNEQFF.

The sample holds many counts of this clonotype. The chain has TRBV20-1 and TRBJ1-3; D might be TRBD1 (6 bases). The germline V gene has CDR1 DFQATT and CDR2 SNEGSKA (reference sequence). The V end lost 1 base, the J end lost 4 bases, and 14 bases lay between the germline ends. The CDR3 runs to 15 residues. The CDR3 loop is CSARARGLRGNTIYF. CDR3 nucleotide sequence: TGCAGTGCTAGAGCCCGGGGGCTGAGAGGAAACACCATATATTTT.

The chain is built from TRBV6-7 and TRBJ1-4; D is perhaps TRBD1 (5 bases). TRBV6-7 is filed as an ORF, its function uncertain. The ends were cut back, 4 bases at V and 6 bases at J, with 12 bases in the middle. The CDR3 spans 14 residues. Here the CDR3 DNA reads TGTGCCAGCAGTTCGGGAGAAGGGGATGAAAAACTGTTTTTT. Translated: CASSSGEGDEKLFF.

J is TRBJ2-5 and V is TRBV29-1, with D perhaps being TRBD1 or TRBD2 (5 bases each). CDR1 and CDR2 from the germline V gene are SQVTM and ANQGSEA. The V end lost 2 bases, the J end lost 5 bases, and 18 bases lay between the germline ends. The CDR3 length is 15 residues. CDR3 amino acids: CSVENWDDRGETQYF. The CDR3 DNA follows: TGCAGCGTTGAAAATTGGGACGATCGAGGGGAGACCCAGTACTTC. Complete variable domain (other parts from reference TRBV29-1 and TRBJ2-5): SAVISQKPSRDICQRGTSLTIQCQVDSQVTMMFWYRQQPGQSLTLIATANQGSEATYESGFVIDKFPISRPNLTFSTLTVSNMSPEDSSIYLCSVENWDDRGETQYFGPGTRLLVL.

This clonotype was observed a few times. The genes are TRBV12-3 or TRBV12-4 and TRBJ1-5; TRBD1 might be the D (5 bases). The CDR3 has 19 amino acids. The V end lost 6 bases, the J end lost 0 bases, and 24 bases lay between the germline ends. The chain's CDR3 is CASSPWRGSSRYSNQPQHF. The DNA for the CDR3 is TGTGCCAGCAGCCCTTGGAGGGGCTCAAGCAGATATAGCAATCAGCCCCAGCATTTT.

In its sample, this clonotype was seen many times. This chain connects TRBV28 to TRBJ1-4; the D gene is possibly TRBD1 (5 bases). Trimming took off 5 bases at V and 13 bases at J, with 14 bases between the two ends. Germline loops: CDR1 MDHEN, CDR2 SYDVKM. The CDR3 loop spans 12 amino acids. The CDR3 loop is CASSQQPQGLFF. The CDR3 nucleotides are TGTGCCAGCAGTCAACAACCCCAGGGACTGTTTTTT.

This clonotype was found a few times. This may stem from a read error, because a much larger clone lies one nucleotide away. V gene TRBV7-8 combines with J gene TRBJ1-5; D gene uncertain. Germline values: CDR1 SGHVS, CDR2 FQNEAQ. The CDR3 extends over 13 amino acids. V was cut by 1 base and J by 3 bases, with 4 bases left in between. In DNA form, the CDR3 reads TGTGCCAGCAGCTTAGATACCAATCAGCCCCAGCATTTT. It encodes CASSLDTNQPQHF.

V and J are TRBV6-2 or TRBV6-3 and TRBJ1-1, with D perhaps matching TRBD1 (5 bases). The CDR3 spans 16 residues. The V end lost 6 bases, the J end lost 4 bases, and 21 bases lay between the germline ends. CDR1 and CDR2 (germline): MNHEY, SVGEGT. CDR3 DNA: TGTGCCAGCAGCCGTGAGGGACCCATGGGGGGCACTGAAGCTTTCTTT. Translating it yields CASSREGPMGGTEAFF.

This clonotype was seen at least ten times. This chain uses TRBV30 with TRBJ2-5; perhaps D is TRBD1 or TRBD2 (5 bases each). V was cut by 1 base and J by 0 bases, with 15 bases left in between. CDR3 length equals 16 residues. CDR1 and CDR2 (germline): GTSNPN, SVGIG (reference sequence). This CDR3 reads CAWSGGSRRNQETQYF. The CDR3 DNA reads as TGTGCCTGGAGTGGGGGGTCCCGACGGAACCAAGAGACCCAGTACTTC.

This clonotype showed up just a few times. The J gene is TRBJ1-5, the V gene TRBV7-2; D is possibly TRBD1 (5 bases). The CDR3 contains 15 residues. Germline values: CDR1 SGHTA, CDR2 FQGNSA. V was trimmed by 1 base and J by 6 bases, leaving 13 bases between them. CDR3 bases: TGTGCCAGCAGCTTAGAGCCCCAAGGGACTCAGCCCCAGCATTTT. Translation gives CASSLEPQGTQPQHF.

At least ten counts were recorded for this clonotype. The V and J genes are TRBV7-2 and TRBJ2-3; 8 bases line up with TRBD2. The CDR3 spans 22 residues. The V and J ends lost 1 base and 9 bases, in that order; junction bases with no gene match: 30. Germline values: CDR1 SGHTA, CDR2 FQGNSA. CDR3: CASSLGAGVSERGTRGRGTQYF. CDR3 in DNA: TGTGCCAGCAGCTTAGGGGCCGGCGTTTCGGAGCGGGGGACGCGCGGCAGAGGCACGCAGTATTTT.

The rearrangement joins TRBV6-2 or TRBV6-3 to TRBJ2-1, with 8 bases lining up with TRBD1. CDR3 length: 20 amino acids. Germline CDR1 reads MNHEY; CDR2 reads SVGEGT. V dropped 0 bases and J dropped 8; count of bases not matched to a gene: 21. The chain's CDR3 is CASSYSVTGGTGELDDEQFF. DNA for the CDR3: TGTGCCAGCAGTTACTCTGTAACAGGGGGTACGGGGGAGCTGGACGATGAGCAGTTCTTC.

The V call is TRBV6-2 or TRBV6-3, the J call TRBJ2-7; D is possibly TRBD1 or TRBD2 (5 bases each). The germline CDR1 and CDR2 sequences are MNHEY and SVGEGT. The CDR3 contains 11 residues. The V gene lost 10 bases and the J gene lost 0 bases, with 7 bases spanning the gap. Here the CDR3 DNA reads TGTGCCACAGGGAGCTCCTACGAGCAGTACGTC. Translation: CATGSSYEQYV.

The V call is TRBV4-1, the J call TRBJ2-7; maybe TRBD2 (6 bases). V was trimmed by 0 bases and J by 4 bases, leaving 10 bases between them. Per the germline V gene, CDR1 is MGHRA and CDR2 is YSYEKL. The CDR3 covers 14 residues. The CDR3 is CASSQDRDLYEQYF. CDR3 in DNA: TGCGCCAGCAGCCAAGACAGGGACTTATACGAGCAGTACTTC.

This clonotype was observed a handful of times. This chain's CDR3 is CASSQGTSGSAETQYF. CDR3 sequence (DNA): TGCGCCAGCAGCCAGGGGACTAGCGGGAGCGCGGAGACCCAGTACTTC. The V gene is TRBV4-3, the J gene TRBJ2-5, with TRBD2 matching 14 bases. This CDR3 has 16 amino acids. Losses at the gene ends were 3 bases for V and 5 bases for J; bases not matched to a gene: 5. Germline loops: CDR1 LGHNA, CDR2 YSLEER.

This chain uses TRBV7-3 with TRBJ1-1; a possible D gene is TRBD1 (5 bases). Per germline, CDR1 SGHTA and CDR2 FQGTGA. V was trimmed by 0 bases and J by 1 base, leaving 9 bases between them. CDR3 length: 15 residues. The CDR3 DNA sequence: TGTGCCAGCAGCTTAACCAGACAGAGGAACACTGAAGCTTTCTTT. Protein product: CASSLTRQRNTEAFF.

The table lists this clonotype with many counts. CDR3 bases: TGTGCCAGCAGCCTTAGCGGTCGCTACAATGAGCAGTTCTTC. This translates into CASSLSGRYNEQFF. The chain recombines TRBV7-2 with TRBJ2-1, with D maybe TRBD2 (6 bases). The germline V gene encodes CDR1 SGHTA and CDR2 FQGNSA. The V gene lost 5 bases and the J gene lost 3 bases, with 11 bases spanning the gap. The CDR3 consists of 14 residues.

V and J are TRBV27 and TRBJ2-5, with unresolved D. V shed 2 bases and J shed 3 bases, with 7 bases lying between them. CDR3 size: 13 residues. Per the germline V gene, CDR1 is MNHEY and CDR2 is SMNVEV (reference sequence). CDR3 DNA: TGTGCCAGCAGTTTAACGTATAAAGAGACCCAGTACTTC. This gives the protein CASSLTYKETQYF.

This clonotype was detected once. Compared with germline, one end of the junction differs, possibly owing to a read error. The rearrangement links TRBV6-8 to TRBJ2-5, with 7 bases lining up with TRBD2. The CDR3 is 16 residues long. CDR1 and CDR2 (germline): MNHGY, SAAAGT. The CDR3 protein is CPSSYSGAGHRETQYF. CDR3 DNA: TGTCCCAGCAGTTACTCGGGAGCGGGGCACAGAGAGACCCAGTACTTC.

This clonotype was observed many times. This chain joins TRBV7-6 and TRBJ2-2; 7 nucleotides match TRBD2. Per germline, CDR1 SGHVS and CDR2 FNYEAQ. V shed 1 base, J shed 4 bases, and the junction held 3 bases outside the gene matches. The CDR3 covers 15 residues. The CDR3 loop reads CASSLVGGSTGELFF. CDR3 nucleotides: TGTGCCAGCAGCTTAGTTGGCGGGAGCACCGGGGAGCTGTTTTTT.